The next 8 T cell receptor beta chains were all read from a single sample in a study of human T cells and chemical hapten exposure. Stated time point: patch test 1, 2 weeks after DPC sensitization. The treatment is: therapeutic diphenylcyclopropenone sensitization with weekly scalp DPC. TCRdb re-called the RACE reads through MiXCR, storing one row per CDR3 protein. The data hold some 400,000 distinct CDR3 sequences, with approximately 5% observed a single time. The sequences come from whole blood, collected in connection with sensitization to the hapten diphenylcyclopropenone (DPC). The receptor source for this set is a woman aged 50 to 60 with alopecia areata. Some clones in this sample may be carry-over from other donors' samples.

In its sample, this clonotype was seen many times. The rearrangement uses TRBV12-3 or TRBV12-4 and TRBJ2-7; 8 positions agree with TRBD1. J lost 7 bases, V lost 2 bases, and 10 bases had no gene match. The length of the CDR3 is 15 residues. The CDR3 reads CASSLQAGQGREQYF. The DNA for the CDR3 is TGTGCCAGCAGTTTACAAGCCGGACAGGGAAGAGAGCAGTACTTC.

For this clonotype: This could be a read error, since a much larger clone is one nucleotide away. The chain carries TRBV28 and TRBJ2-7; TRBD2 is a possible D gene (5 bases). The CDR3 has 14 residues. Germline-derived CDR1 and CDR2 are MDHEN and SYDVKM. The CDR3 sequence is CASSLYGESHEQNF. Written as DNA, the CDR3 is TGTGCCAGCAGTTTATACGGGGAGTCCCACGAGCAGAACTTC.

The table lists this clonotype with many counts. The chain combines TRBV28 with TRBJ2-7, with 8 bases fitting TRBD1. Trimming cost V 3 bases and J 5 bases; bases outside gene matches: 6. CDR1 and CDR2 (germline): MDHEN, SYDVKM. This CDR3 has 14 amino acids. The CDR3 DNA reads TGTGCCAGCAGTTTTCTCGGACAGGGTGACGAGCAGTACTTC. This encodes CASSFLGQGDEQYF. Full variable domain (missing parts from reference TRBV28 and TRBJ2-7): DVKVTQSSRYLVKRTGEKVFLECVQDMDHENMFWYRQDPGLGLRLIYFSYDVKMKEKGDIPEGYSVSREKKERFSLILESASTNQTSMYLCASSFLGQGDEQYFGPGTRLTVT.

This clonotype showed up many times. The gene calls are TRBV7-6 and TRBJ1-1; 7 bases map to TRBD1. This CDR3 contains 13 residues. Germline-derived CDR1 and CDR2 are SGHVS and FNYEAQ. Trimming at V came to 5 bases and at J to 5 bases, leaving 5 bases not matched to a gene. CDR3 sequence reads: CASSQRQGTEAFF. The CDR3, as DNA: TGTGCCAGCAGCCAACGACAGGGAACTGAAGCTTTCTTT.

This clonotype was seen ten or more times. The chain has TRBV12-3 or TRBV12-4 and TRBJ1-1; 10 nucleotides align to TRBD1. Trimming took 7 bases from V and 6 from J; bases not matched to a gene: 8. CDR3 length: 14 residues. CDR3 loop: CASTLTGGVSEAFF. CDR3 sequence (DNA): TGTGCCAGCACCCTGACAGGGGGCGTCTCTGAAGCTTTCTTT.

This clonotype came up many times. This chain links TRBV28 with TRBJ2-3; TRBD2 matches at 9 bases. This CDR3 comprises 17 residues. Per germline, CDR1 MDHEN and CDR2 SYDVKM. V shed 6 bases, J shed 5 bases, and the junction held 15 bases outside the gene matches. Written as DNA, the CDR3 is TGTGCCAGCAGGATCACTACGGGAGCGGGAGGTGGAGATACGCAGTATTTT. This gives the protein CASRITTGAGGGDTQYF.

Of note for this clonotype: Germline is not matched at one junction end, which may reflect a read error. The V gene is TRBV4-1, the J gene TRBJ2-6; 9 positions match TRBD1. Germline CDR1 reads MGHRA; CDR2 reads YSYEKL. The CDR3 runs 16 residues. CDR3 amino acids: CATSLDRGSGANVLTF. CDR3 nucleotide sequence: TGCGCCACCAGCCTGGACAGGGGCTCTGGGGCCAACGTCCTGACTTTC.

Many counts were recorded for this clonotype. The V call is TRBV4-2, the J call TRBJ2-1; no clear D. This CDR3 contains 16 residues. Germline CDR1 reads LGHNA; CDR2 reads YNFKEQ. V lost 2 bases to trimming and J lost 0 bases, with 11 bases between them. This CDR3 reads CASSQFDQSSYNEQFF. As DNA, the CDR3 is TGTGCCAGCAGCCAATTTGACCAGAGCTCCTACAATGAGCAGTTCTTC.